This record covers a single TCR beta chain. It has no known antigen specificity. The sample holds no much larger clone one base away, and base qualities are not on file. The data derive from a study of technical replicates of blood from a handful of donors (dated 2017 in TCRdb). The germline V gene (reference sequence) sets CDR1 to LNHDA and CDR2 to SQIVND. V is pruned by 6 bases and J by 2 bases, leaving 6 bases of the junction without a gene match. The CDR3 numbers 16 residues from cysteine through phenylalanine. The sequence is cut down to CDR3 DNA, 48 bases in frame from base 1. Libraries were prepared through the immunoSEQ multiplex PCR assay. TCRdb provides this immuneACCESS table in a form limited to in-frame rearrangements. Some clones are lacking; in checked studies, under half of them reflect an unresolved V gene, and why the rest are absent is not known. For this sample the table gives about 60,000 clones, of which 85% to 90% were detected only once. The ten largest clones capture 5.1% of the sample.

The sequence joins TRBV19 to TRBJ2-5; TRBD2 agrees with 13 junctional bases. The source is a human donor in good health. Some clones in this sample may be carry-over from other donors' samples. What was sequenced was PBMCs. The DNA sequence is TGTGCCAGTAGCCAAGGACTAGCGGGAGCACAAGAGACCCAGTACTTC. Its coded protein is CASSQGLAGAQETQYF. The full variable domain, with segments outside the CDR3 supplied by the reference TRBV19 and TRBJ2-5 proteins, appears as DGGITQSPKYLFRKEGQNVTLSCEQNLNHDAMYWYRQDPGQGLRLIYYSQIVNDFQKGDIAEGYSVSREKKESFPLTVTSAQKNPTAFYLCASSQGLAGAQETQYFGPGTRLLVL.